This TCR beta chain stems from a study of regulatory T cells in long-lasting Graves disease. Arm-PCR of CDR3 regions and iRepertoire HTBI primers were used to build TCR beta libraries. Using its own MiXCR run on the multiplex PCR reads, TCRdb lists one record per CDR3 protein. The sample has roughly 500,000 distinct CDR3 sequences, about 14% seen once; the top ten hold 10%. As to time point: newly diagnosed GD, antithyroid drugs for less than 3 months. PBMCs provided the RNA from which the TCR library was made. CDR1 and CDR2 from the germline V gene are SQVTM and ANQGSEA. After removal of 0 bases from V and 13 bases from J, the junction contained 10 bases not matched to a gene. The CDR3 length is 14 residues. This clonotype has only a few counts. A further study also used this sample, focusing on T cells in Graves' hyperthyroidism and ophthalmopathy.

This specimen consisted of peripheral blood mononuclear cells (PBMCs), obtained at new diagnosis, from a patient treated with antithyroid drugs. This receptor was identified in a man younger than 45 with Graves disease. The rearrangement uses TRBV29-1 and TRBJ1-2; 11 bases align to TRBD1. The CDR3 DNA reads TGCAGCGTTGAAGATCTTAGGACAGGGGGCATGTGCACCTTC. It translates to CSVEDLRTGGMCTF.